The clone carrying this T cell receptor (beta chain) has a handful of counts. Its matching antigen is unknown. Sequencing targeted expressed TCRB transcripts, as all isolated RNA had been reverse transcribed. Profiling relied on immunoSEQ multiplex PCR, and the TCRdb table lists in-frame clones only, not all of them. The sample gives about 660,000 clones, more than 13% of which show up once; just under 0.04% is in the top ten. These data belong to a study of beta chain features in type 1 diabetes. One heparinised blood draw, averaging roughly 0.12 L, came from each donor. There are 15 residues in the CDR3. With 4 bases clipped from V and 2 bases from J, the junction kept 6 bases outside the gene matches. Germline lookup yields CDR1 MDHEN and CDR2 SYDVKM. Overall study findings and caveats: Researchers report that Type 1 diabetes patients had moderately but significantly shorter TCRB CDR3s across all four CD4+ subsets. For type 1 diabetes patients, VDJ junctions showed fewer insertions and more deletions. PCR might favor shorter templates, equally in patients and controls.

The material sequenced was naive CD4+ T cells from blood. The chain links TRBV28 to TRBJ2-7, with TRBD1 matching over 9 bases. The TCR sequence derives from a man aged 18 to 30 with type 1 diabetes. The CDR3 is CASSSRDRDAYEQYF. CDR3 coding DNA: TGTGCCAGCAGTTCCCGGGACAGGGACGCCTACGAGCAGTACTTC.